This T cell receptor (beta chain) was recorded in a study of beta chain features in type 1 diabetes (dated by TCRdb to 2017 to 2018). Some background on the complete study: Patients and healthy donors did not differ in mean age, gender distribution, total cell number or subset yield. Whereas all 30 or so donors provided naive and central memory subsets, regulatory and stem cell-like memory subsets were isolated from just 8 patients and about eight healthy donors. The study compared the TCRB repertoires of sorted circulating CD4+ T cell subsets in recently diagnosed type 1 diabetes patients with those in matched healthy donors. A total of approximately 110,000,000 sorted cells were examined across all samples, and a strong correlation was observed between cell number per subset and RNA yield. The research as a whole found: Because cDNA was sequenced instead of genomic DNA, activated cells with high expression could be over-represented, although the groups did not differ in activation or CD3 levels. Naive, central memory and regulatory TCRB repertoires appeared more similar among patients than among healthy donors. A moderate but significant shortening of TCRB CDR3 length was observed in type 1 diabetes patients in all four CD4+ subsets. Fewer insertions and more nucleotide deletions at VDJ recombination sites were observed in patients with type 1 diabetes, implying thymic rearrangement abnormalities. Shorter templates might have been favored by PCR, but patient and control samples were amplified and corrected together, so both groups would have been affected equally by any skew. Because small numbers of individuals were included in the HLA sub-analyses, any influence of HLA type on TCRB rearrangement was left unresolved.

The entire amount of isolated RNA was reverse transcribed using the High Capacity cDNA Reverse Transcription Kit, so the sequenced TCRB transcripts were expressed ones. Deep immunoSEQ sequencing was applied to naive, central memory and regulatory T cell samples, giving an average of around 3.4 million total reads per sample. Sorted cells were lysed in RLT buffer and RNA was extracted with DNase-treated RNeasy Micro or Mini kits, depending on cell number. Each cell subset was processed on its own to prevent cross-contamination, while patient and healthy donor samples were processed together. The immunoSEQ multiplex PCR was used to amplify TCRB sequences from cDNA, generating 87-bp fragments that spanned the CDR3 region. Sequencing of the amplicons was performed on the Illumina HiSeq platform. The authors processed their data as follows. Synthetic template baselines were used to correct PCR bias computationally, reads within Hamming distance 2 were collapsed, and singletons that could not be merged were discarded. Reads were aligned against IMGT so that V, D and J genes, CDR3 length and insertions or deletions at six rearrangement sites could be assigned. Within each subset, clonotype counts were normalized to the number of sorted cells before true diversity and Gini coefficients were calculated with the tcR R package. The overlap coefficient, calculated on TCRB nucleotide sequences, was used to measure repertoire sharing. Out-of-frame TCRB sequences from naive cells were analyzed as a proxy for the pre-selection repertoire. TCRdb provides this immuneACCESS table in a form limited to in-frame rearrangements. Some clones are lacking; in checked studies, under half of them reflect an unresolved V gene, and why the rest are absent is not known. V and J calls and clone size are copied from that table; D and trimming were computed from the DNA. The sample table lists about 660,000 clones, more than 12% of them with a count of one. The ten top clones hold roughly 0.04% of the sample.

V and J are truncated by 1 base and 2 bases respectively, leaving an intervening sequence of 12 bases. CDR1 is given as GTSNPN and CDR2 as SVGIG, both from the germline V gene (reference sequence). The CDR3 has 15 amino acids, counting the end cysteine and phenylalanine. Solely the CDR3 DNA is kept, with 45 bases framed from the first base. Each donor gave one peripheral blood draw, roughly 120 mL on average, collected into heparinised tubes. A BD FACSAria II was used to sort naive, central memory, regulatory and stem cell-like memory CD4+ T cells with a panel that included CD45RO, CCR7, CD25, CD127, CD95 and CD27. Every sorted population had a purity above 95%. PBMCs were isolated immediately by Lymphoprep density gradient centrifugation and stained directly without culture. Samples were stained and sorted in pairs, with one healthy donor and one patient per experiment, so that batch effects were minimized.

With respect to this clone: It lacks a known antigen. No base quality information exists; no much larger clone differs at one position.

This clonotype was obtained from a man aged 18-30 years with type 1 diabetes. This chain joins TRBV30 to TRBJ2-1; no D gene call is confident. Sequencing used naive CD4+ T cells from blood. Interpreted using the paper, the cell subset or site label stands for: true naive CD4+ T cells. This receptor carries the CDR3 CAWSGVSATYNEQFF. In nucleotide form, the sequence is TGTGCCTGGAGTGGTGTCAGCGCCACCTACAATGAGCAGTTCTTC.